This T cell receptor beta chain was identified during a study of CD8 T cells in Susac syndrome. The V segment lost 6 bases and the J segment 7 bases; nucleotides outside the gene matches: 9. CDR3 length: 15 amino acids. RNA in amounts of about 0.5 to 1 ug was reverse transcribed with random hexamers. TCRdb redid the calling of the immunoSEQ multiplex PCR reads with MiXCR, one entry per CDR3 protein. The sample has approximately 220,000 distinct CDR3 sequences; roughly nine tenths are singletons. The sample was CD8+ T cells from PBMCs. This sequence was found in a human donor with multiple sclerosis. The chain combines TRBV12-3 or TRBV12-4 with TRBJ2-2, with 9 bases matching TRBD2. The CDR3 nucleotides are TGTGCCAGCAGCGGCGGGAGGGCCGAGATCGGGGAGCTGTTTTTT. Protein product: CASSGGRAEIGELFF.